This T cell receptor (beta chain) comes out of a study of T cell changes during pregnancy in multiple sclerosis. Assay: immunoSEQ multiplex PCR; the TCRdb copy retains only in-frame clones and omits some. Of roughly 58,000 clones in the sample, 92% were seen once. The receptor comes from a female donor in good health, enrolled as a control in a pregnancy study. The specimen was CD4+ T cells from peripheral blood mononuclear cells, collected after pregnancy.

CDR3 coding DNA: TGCGCCAGCAGCTGGGGACAGACCTCTGGGGCCAACGTCCTGACTTTC. This translates into CASSWGQTSGANVLTF. The rearrangement joins TRBV5-1 to TRBJ2-6; 7 bases are a match to TRBD1. This CDR3 region has 16 residues. With 3 bases clipped from V and 0 bases from J, the junction kept 3 bases outside the gene matches. CDR1 is SGHRS, CDR2 YFSETQ, per germline.